A single sample is the source of the 13 T cell receptor beta chains below, sequenced in a study of Ad26.COV2.S vaccination and SARS-CoV-2 variants. Repertoires were generated with immunoSEQ multiplex PCR, while TCRdb's copy carries only in-frame clones and drops some. Of roughly 460,000 clones in the sample, nearly 90% were seen once. Treatment indicated: about 20 received Ad26.COV2.S at low or high dose, single or two shots; several received placebo; per-sample allocation not given. Vaccine and placebo recipients were sampled on day 63 after the first injection. The source material was peripheral blood, sampled in a trial of Ad26.COV2.S vaccine versus placebo. These receptors were collected from a person between 18 and 65 years old who received the Ad26.COV2.S COVID-19 vaccine or a placebo.

The chain couples TRBV5-1 to TRBJ2-3; 12 bases match TRBD2. Germline V gives CDR1 SGHRS, CDR2 YFSETQ. This CDR3 region has 17 residues. The V gene end was trimmed by 1 base and the J gene end by 0 bases; junction bases not matched to a gene: 3. This CDR3 reads CASSLSLAGGSTDTQYF. CDR3 DNA: TGCGCCAGCAGCTTGTCACTAGCGGGGGGTAGCACAGATACGCAGTATTTT.

J is TRBJ2-1 and V is TRBV29-1; TRBD2 might be the D (5 bases). Deletions cut 7 bases from V and 5 bases from J, with 18 bases between. CDR3 length: 14 residues. Germline V CDR1 and CDR2: SQVTM, ANQGSEA. Written as DNA, the CDR3 is TGCAGCGCTGAGGGCGTTAACCAGAACAATGAGCAGTTCTTC. It codes for CSAEGVNQNNEQFF.

Only one count was recorded for this clone. The chain uses TRBV7-9 and TRBJ1-5, with no clear D. CDR1 and CDR2 from the germline V gene are SEHNR and FQNEAQ (reference sequence). Between the trimmed V and J ends, which lost 5 bases and 5 bases, there was a span of 4 bases. This CDR3 spans 11 amino acids. CDR3: CASSPDQPQHF. CDR3 sequence (DNA): TGTGCCAGCAGCCCTGATCAGCCCCAGCATTTT.

The genes are TRBV30 and TRBJ2-1, with D perhaps being TRBD1 or TRBD2 (5 bases each). The CDR3 has 14 amino acids. Germline assignment: CDR1 GTSNPN and CDR2 SVGIG (reference sequence). V gave up 4 bases and J gave up 0 bases, with 10 bases separating them. CDR3 loop: CAWTRGSSYNEQFF. The CDR3 DNA is TGTGCCTGGACCCGGGGCAGCTCCTACAATGAGCAGTTCTTC.

J is TRBJ1-1 and V is TRBV2; possible D gene TRBD1, 5 bases. The CDR3 spans 14 residues. The V end lost 10 bases, the J end lost 2 bases, and 17 bases lay between the germline ends. The germline V gene encodes CDR1 SNHLY and CDR2 FYNNEI. The CDR3 here is CATYYGTANTEAFF. The DNA for the CDR3 is TGTGCCACCTACTACGGGACGGCCAACACTGAAGCTTTCTTT. The complete variable domain, with remaining parts taken from reference TRBV2 and TRBJ1-1, reads EPEVTQTPSHQVTQMGQEVILRCVPISNHLYFYWYRQILGQKVEFLVSFYNNEISEKSEIFDDQFSVERPDGSNFTLKIRSTKLEDSAMYFCATYYGTANTEAFFGQGTRLTVV.

V and J are TRBV3-1 (or the pseudogene TRBV3-2) and TRBJ2-1; D unclear. Between the trimmed V and J ends, which lost 4 bases and 2 bases, there was a span of 12 bases. In germline, CDR1 is LGHDT, CDR2 YNNKEL (reference sequence). The CDR3 length is 15 residues. The CDR3 DNA follows: TGTGCCAGCAGCCCGTCGCGGATGACCTACAATGAGCAGTTCTTC. Translation: CASSPSRMTYNEQFF.

V usage is TRBV7-2 and J usage is TRBJ2-7; 12 bases are shared with TRBD1. Germline V gene sequence: CDR1 SGHTA, CDR2 FQGNSA. J lost 5 bases, V lost 10 bases, and 9 bases had no gene match. This CDR3 spans 14 amino acids. The CDR3 sequence: CATRGTGGLNEQYF. The DNA for the CDR3 is TGTGCCACCCGGGGGACAGGGGGCCTGAACGAGCAGTACTTC.

The J gene is TRBJ2-7, the V gene TRBV7-9, with TRBD1 identical over 9 bases. Unmatched junction bases numbered 12, after V lost 3 bases and J lost 9 bases. The CDR3 runs to 15 residues. From germline, CDR1 is SEHNR and CDR2 FQNEAQ (reference sequence). CDR3 coding DNA: TGTGCCAGCAGCTTCCTCTCTCGGGACAGGGTGGGGCAGTACTTC. This sequence encodes CASSFLSRDRVGQYF.

The chain couples TRBV2 to TRBJ1-5, with D tentatively TRBD1 (5 bases). Trimming took 4 bases from V and 4 from J, leaving 11 bases between them. There are 14 residues in the CDR3. Germline CDR1 is SNHLY and CDR2 is FYNNEI. The CDR3 DNA reads TGTGCCAGCAGTGCAACTGGGGGTAATCAGCCCCAGCATTTT. Its protein product is CASSATGGNQPQHF.

V gene TRBV7-9 combines with J gene TRBJ2-7; 8 positions agree with TRBD1. V shed 2 bases, J shed 6 bases, and the junction held 0 bases outside the gene matches. There are 12 residues in the CDR3. Germline values: CDR1 SEHNR, CDR2 FQNEAQ (reference sequence). CDR3 nucleotides: TGTGCCAGCAGCTTAACAGGGGGCGAGCAGTACTTC. This gives the protein CASSLTGGEQYF. The full variable domain, with the rest looked up from reference TRBV7-9 and TRBJ2-7, is DTGVSQNPRHKITKRGQNVTFRCDPISEHNRLYWYRQTLGQGPEFLTYFQNEAQLEKSRLLSDRFSAERPKGSFSTLEIQRTEQGDSAMYLCASSLTGGEQYFGPGTRLTVT.

A few counts support this clone. This rearrangement joins TRBV4-2 to TRBJ2-7, with TRBD2 matching 9 bases. This CDR3 contains 19 residues. J lost 4 bases, V lost 0 bases, and 16 bases had no gene match. Germline V lookup: CDR1 LGHNA, CDR2 YNFKEQ. Here the CDR3 DNA reads TGTGCCAGCAGCCAAGATCATGGGATAAGGCTAGCGGGATTTTACGAGCAGTACTTC. It codes for CASSQDHGIRLAGFYEQYF.

The chain is built from TRBV5-1 and TRBJ2-2; 9 bases are shared with TRBD1. The CDR3 covers 16 residues. Germline V gene sequence: CDR1 SGHRS, CDR2 YFSETQ. V lost 4 bases and J lost 4; bases outside the gene matches: 8. The CDR3 DNA is TGCGCCAGCAGCCGCTGGACAGGGGTGAGCACCGGGGAGCTGTTTTTT. Translating gives CASSRWTGVSTGELFF.

This clone appeared once. The chain carries TRBV10-3 and TRBJ2-7; D may match TRBD1 or TRBD2 (5 bases each). The V gene lost 6 bases and the J gene lost 1 base, with 16 bases spanning the gap. CDR1 and CDR2 from the germline V gene are ENHRY and SYGVKD. This CDR3 contains 15 residues. The CDR3 DNA is TGTGCCATCAGCGATGCCGGGACGGAGTCCTACGAGCAGTACTTC. It yields the protein CAISDAGTESYEQYF.